These 24 T cell receptor beta chains were sequenced from one sample in a study of blood T cell repertoires in COVID-19. Sequencing was performed with immunoSEQ multiplex PCR; in TCRdb, only in-frame clones are kept and a portion is missing. Among about 50,000 clones listed, 89% were seen once. The sample taken for sequencing was peripheral blood. The receptors come from a man older than 75 with active or convalescent COVID-19.

The chain joins TRBV15 to TRBJ2-7; 8 bases align to TRBD1. The CDR3 runs to 15 residues. Trimming cost V 0 bases and J 5 bases; bases outside gene matches: 6. Germline V gene data show CDR1 as LNHNV and CDR2 as YYDKDF (reference sequence). DNA for the CDR3: TGTGCCACCAGCAGAGATAGGACAGGGTACGACGAGCAGTACTTC. Residues: CATSRDRTGYDEQYF.

The V call is TRBV4-2, the J call TRBJ2-1; 7 nucleotides align to TRBD2. V was pared by 4 bases and J by 2 bases, with 5 bases of the junction left unmatched. This CDR3 has 15 residues. Germline lookup yields CDR1 LGHNA and CDR2 YNFKEQ. The CDR3 coding sequence is TGTGCCAGCAGCCGGGAGGGCTCCCCCTACAATGAGCAGTTCTTC. It translates to CASSREGSPYNEQFF.

This sequence joins TRBV10-3 and TRBJ1-5; D is undetermined. The CDR3 has 13 residues. Trimming cost V 6 bases and J 5 bases, with 11 bases left between them. CDR1 and CDR2 (germline): ENHRY, SYGVKD. The CDR3 region is CAIRPEGDQPQHF. The CDR3, as DNA: TGTGCCATCAGGCCGGAGGGCGATCAGCCCCAGCATTTT.

The chain is built from TRBV11-3 and TRBJ1-2, with 8 nucleotides matching TRBD1. After removal of 2 bases from V and 6 bases from J, the junction contained 5 bases not matched to a gene. The germline V gene encodes CDR1 SGHNT and CDR2 YENEEA. This CDR3 spans 14 amino acids. CDR3 DNA: TGTGCCAGCAGCTTAACAGGGGGGATTGATGGCTACACCTTC. It translates to CASSLTGGIDGYTF.

The rearrangement uses TRBV11-3 and TRBJ2-2, with 7 bases aligning to TRBD2. This CDR3 has 12 residues. In germline, CDR1 is SGHNT, CDR2 YENEEA. The trim removed 5 bases at V and 6 bases at J, leaving 0 bases unmatched. The CDR3 DNA reads TGTGCCAGCAGCGGGGGGGCCGGGGAGCTGTTTTTT. It encodes CASSGGAGELFF.

The chain uses TRBV21-1 and TRBJ1-2; the table's D call TRBD1 went unverified against the DNA. TRBV21-1 is assigned pseudogene status. This CDR3 comprises 15 residues. The CDR3, as DNA: TGTGCCAGCAGCAATTTGACAGGGGTTAACTATGGCTACACCTTC. Translation gives CASSNLTGVNYGYTF.

V gene TRBV7-6 combines with J gene TRBJ2-1; D is perhaps TRBD2 (6 bases). Germline V gives CDR1 SGHVS, CDR2 FNYEAQ. Trimming cost V 1 base and J 4 bases, with 23 bases left between them. The CDR3 is 19 amino acids. The CDR3 sequence: CASSLEGGATSRAYNEQFF. The CDR3 region has the DNA TGTGCCAGCAGCTTAGAGGGCGGGGCTACTTCGCGCGCTTACAATGAGCAGTTCTTC.

This clone was seen once. The rearrangement joins TRBV28 to TRBJ1-1; TRBD1 matches at 9 bases. The germline V gene encodes CDR1 MDHEN and CDR2 SYDVKM. The CDR3 is 14 amino acids. Trimming removed 2 bases from V and 10 bases from J; junction bases left unmatched: 8. CDR3 in DNA: TGTGCCAGCAGTTTAGGGACAGGGCGTGGGGTAGCTTTCTTT. It yields the protein CASSLGTGRGVAFF.

The gene calls are TRBV4-2 and TRBJ2-3, with 7 bases that match TRBD2. The CDR3 has 16 residues. The junction had 9 bases not matched to a gene; V was cut back by 4 bases and J by 2 bases. Germline CDR1 and CDR2: LGHNA and YNFKEQ. The CDR3 here is CASSPNPGTNTDTQYF. Written as DNA, the CDR3 is TGTGCCAGCAGCCCAAATCCGGGGACTAACACAGATACGCAGTATTTT.

This chain uses TRBV7-8 with TRBJ2-7, with D tentatively TRBD2 (6 bases). Germline assignment: CDR1 SGHVS and CDR2 FQNEAQ. The CDR3 runs to 18 residues. V was pared by 1 base and J by 2 bases, with 21 bases between. CDR3 amino acids: CASSLGGGNRDFPYEQYF. In DNA form, the CDR3 reads TGTGCCAGCAGCTTAGGTGGGGGGAACCGGGACTTCCCCTACGAGCAGTACTTC. The whole variable domain, filled in from reference TRBV7-8 and TRBJ2-7, reads GAGVSQSPRYKVAKRGQDVALRCDPISGHVSLFWYQQALGQGPEFLTYFQNEAQLDKSGLPSDRFFAERPEGSVSTLKIQRTQQEDSAVYLCASSLGGGNRDFPYEQYFGPGTRLTVT.

The chain employs TRBV6-5 and TRBJ1-3, with no clear D. The germline V and J ends were trimmed by 0 bases and 10 bases, with 10 bases remaining between them. Germline loops: CDR1 MNHEY, CDR2 SVGAGI. The CDR3 spans 13 residues. Here the CDR3 reads CASSYSRGETIYF. CDR3 DNA: TGTGCCAGCAGTTACTCCCGGGGTGAGACCATATATTTT.

V gene TRBV19 combines with J gene TRBJ1-2; 8 nucleotides line up with TRBD1. With 9 bases clipped from V and 4 bases from J, the junction kept 7 bases outside the gene matches. Per germline, CDR1 LNHDA and CDR2 SQIVND (reference sequence). This CDR3 is 13 amino acids long. The CDR3 region is CASRITGGYGYTF. As DNA, the CDR3 is TGTGCCAGCCGTATTACAGGGGGCTATGGCTACACCTTC.

This chain uses TRBV7-2 with TRBJ2-3; 7 nucleotides agree with TRBD2. The V gene's germline CDR1 is SGHTA and CDR2 FQGNSA. The ends lost 5 bases at V and 0 bases at J; junction bases unmatched: 5. The CDR3 covers 15 residues. CDR3 nucleotide sequence: TGTGCCAGCAGCCCAAGCGGGGTTAGCACAGATACGCAGTATTTT. Its protein product is CASSPSGVSTDTQYF.

The rearrangement links TRBV14 to TRBJ1-2; tentative D call: TRBD1 (6 bases). Between the trimmed V and J ends, which lost 2 bases and 3 bases, there was a span of 22 bases. Germline V gene lookup returns CDR1 SGHDN and CDR2 FVKESK. CDR3 size: 18 residues. The DNA of the CDR3 is TGTGCCAGCAGCCAAAATCCGGCGGGGGGCCTGGCGGACTATGGCTACACCTTC. Translation gives CASSQNPAGGLADYGYTF.

This rearrangement joins TRBV4-3 to TRBJ1-1; 7 bases line up with TRBD1. The germline V gene encodes CDR1 LGHNA and CDR2 YSLEER. With V trimmed by 2 bases and J by 3 bases, 6 bases remained unmatched. This CDR3 comprises 15 residues. This CDR3 is CASSQRPQGDTEAFF. DNA of the CDR3: TGCGCCAGCAGCCAAAGGCCGCAGGGGGACACTGAAGCTTTCTTT.

The rearrangement uses TRBV2 and TRBJ2-7; D perhaps matches TRBD2 (6 bases). The CDR3 length is 13 residues. V lost 6 bases and J 0 bases, leaving 9 bases between the germline ends. Germline V gene sequence: CDR1 SNHLY, CDR2 FYNNEI. DNA for the CDR3: TGTGCCAGCAGCAGGGACTTCTCCTACGAGCAGTACTTC. It translates to CASSRDFSYEQYF.

The chain joins TRBV7-2 to TRBJ2-1; 11 positions match TRBD2. The length of the CDR3 is 17 residues. The V gene end was trimmed by 7 bases and the J gene end by 3 bases; junction bases not matched to a gene: 11. Per the germline V gene, CDR1 is SGHTA and CDR2 is FQGNSA. In DNA form, the CDR3 reads TGTGCCAGCACCCCGGGTAGCGGGAGGGGCCGCTACAATGAGCAGTTCTTC. This gives the protein CASTPGSGRGRYNEQFF.

The genes are TRBV5-1 and TRBJ2-1; D is perhaps TRBD2 (6 bases). CDR3 length: 14 amino acids. The V gene's germline CDR1 is SGHRS and CDR2 YFSETQ. Trimming took off 8 bases at V and 8 bases at J, with 20 bases between the two ends. The CDR3 loop reads CASLRRDGDHEQFF. CDR3 coding DNA: TGCGCCAGTCTCAGGCGGGACGGGGACCATGAGCAGTTCTTC.

The CDR3, as DNA: TGTGCCATCAGTGAGCAGGCAGCCCAAGGGGCCCAGTACTTC. Protein product: CAISEQAAQGAQYF. The J gene is TRBJ2-5, the V gene TRBV10-3; a weak D match, TRBD1 (5 bases). Trimming pared 2 bases from V and 9 bases from J, leaving 16 bases between. CDR1 is ENHRY, CDR2 SYGVKD, per germline. CDR3 size: 14 residues.

This chain joins TRBV21-1 and TRBJ2-1; TRBD2 is the table's D call, not checked against the DNA. TRBV21-1 is a pseudogene segment. The CDR3 consists of 14 residues. CDR3 protein: CASSTNPEGNEQFF. The CDR3 nucleotides are TGTGCCAGCAGCACTAATCCCGAGGGCAATGAGCAGTTCTTC.

This chain links TRBV18 with TRBJ2-7; D remains ambiguous. Trimming took 3 bases from V and 2 from J, leaving 14 bases between them. The CDR3 covers 15 residues. The germline V gene has CDR1 KGHSH and CDR2 LQKENI. CDR3 region: CASSPSGGRAYEQYF. The CDR3, as DNA: TGTGCCAGCTCACCTTCCGGCGGCAGAGCCTACGAGCAGTACTTC.

The chain employs TRBV12-5 and TRBJ2-2; 12 bases align to TRBD2. Germline trimming cut 5 bases from V and 5 bases from J; bases unmatched to any gene: 3. Germline CDR1 and CDR2: LGHNT and FRNRAP. The CDR3 has 15 residues. CDR3 nucleotides: TGTGCTAGTGGTCAGACTAGCGGGAGTACCGGGGAGCTGTTTTTT. Translation gives CASGQTSGSTGELFF.

This clone was observed once. The chain employs TRBV20-1 and TRBJ2-3; 9 nucleotides match TRBD2. V gave up 3 bases and J gave up 0 bases; unmatched junction bases: 7. Per germline, CDR1 DFQATT and CDR2 SNEGSKA (reference sequence). The CDR3 is 16 amino acids. CDR3 sequence: CSASDLAGMSTDTQYF. The CDR3 DNA is TGCAGTGCTAGTGATCTAGCGGGAATGAGCACAGATACGCAGTATTTT.

This rearrangement joins TRBV6-6 to TRBJ2-7; D unresolved. The CDR3 spans 15 residues. V was trimmed by 5 bases and J by 5 bases, leaving 19 bases between them. Germline CDR1 and CDR2: MNHNY and SVGAGI (reference sequence). CDR3 DNA sequence: TGTGCCAGCAGTCCCCTGCCCTCCCTGTCGGACGAGCAGTACTTC. This encodes CASSPLPSLSDEQYF.